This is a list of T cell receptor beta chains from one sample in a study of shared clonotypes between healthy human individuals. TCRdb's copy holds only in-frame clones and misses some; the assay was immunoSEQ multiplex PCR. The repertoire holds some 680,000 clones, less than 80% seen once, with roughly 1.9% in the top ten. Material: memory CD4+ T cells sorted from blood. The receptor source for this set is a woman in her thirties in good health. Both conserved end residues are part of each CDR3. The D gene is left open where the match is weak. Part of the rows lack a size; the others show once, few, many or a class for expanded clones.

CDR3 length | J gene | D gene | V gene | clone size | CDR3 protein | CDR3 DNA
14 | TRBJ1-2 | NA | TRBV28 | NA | CASSPPSGNYGYTF | TGTGCCAGCAGTCCTCCTTCAGGGAACTATGGCTACACCTTC
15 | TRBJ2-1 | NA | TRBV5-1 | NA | CASSLGSAAYNEQFF | TGCGCCAGCAGCTTAGGAAGCGCGGCCTACAATGAGCAGTTCTTC
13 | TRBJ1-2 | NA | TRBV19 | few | CATEPGGLYGYTF | TGTGCCACTGAGCCTGGGGGTCTCTATGGCTACACCTTC
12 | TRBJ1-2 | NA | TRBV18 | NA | CASSSRDWGYTF | TGTGCCAGCTCCTCTCGGGACTGGGGCTACACCTTC
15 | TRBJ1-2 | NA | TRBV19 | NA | CASKIRDGRNYGYTF | TGTGCCAGTAAAATACGGGACGGCCGTAACTATGGCTACACCTTC
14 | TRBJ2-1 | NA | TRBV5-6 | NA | CASSWGQVYNEQFF | TGTGCCAGCAGCTGGGGACAAGTCTACAATGAGCAGTTCTTC
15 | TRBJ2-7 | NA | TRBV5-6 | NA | CASSIRDAGPYEQYF | TGTGCCAGCAGCATCCGGGACGCCGGCCCGTACGAGCAGTACTTC
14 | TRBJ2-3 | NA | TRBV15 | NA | CATSRGGRGDTQYF | TGTGCCACCAGCAGGGGGGGGCGAGGGGATACGCAGTATTTT
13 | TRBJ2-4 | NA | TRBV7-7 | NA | CASSQDSDGIQYF | TGTGCCAGCAGCCAAGACTCGGACGGGATTCAGTACTTC
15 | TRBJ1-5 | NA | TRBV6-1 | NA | CASSAFNVGNQPQHF | TGTGCCAGCAGTGCCTTCAATGTGGGCAATCAGCCCCAGCATTTT
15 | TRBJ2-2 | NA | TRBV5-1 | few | CASGTSTSNTGELFF | TGCGCCAGCGGTACTAGCACATCGAACACCGGGGAGCTGTTTTTT
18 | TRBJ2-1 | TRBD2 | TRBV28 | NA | CASSLGPVVAGGINEQFF | TGTGCCAGCAGTTTGGGCCCAGTGGTAGCGGGAGGAATCAATGAGCAGTTCTTC
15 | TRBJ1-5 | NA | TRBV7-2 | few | CASSLGGGGKQPQHF | TGTGCCAGCAGCTTAGGGGGCGGGGGCAAGCAGCCCCAGCATTTT
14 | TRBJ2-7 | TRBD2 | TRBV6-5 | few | CASKKRGEGLEQYF | TGTGCCAGCAAAAAGCGGGGGGAGGGCCTCGAGCAGTACTTC
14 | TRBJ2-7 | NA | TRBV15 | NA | CATSAYRAAYEQYF | TGTGCCACCAGCGCGTACAGGGCCGCCTACGAGCAGTACTTC
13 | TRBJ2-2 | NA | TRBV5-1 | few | CASRGGNTGELFF | TGCGCCTCACGGGGAGGCAACACCGGGGAGCTGTTTTTT
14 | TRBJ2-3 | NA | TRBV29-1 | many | CSVESPQGTDTQYF | TGCAGCGTTGAGTCCCCACAGGGTACAGATACGCAGTATTTT
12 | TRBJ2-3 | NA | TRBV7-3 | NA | CASSASSDTQYF | TGTGCCAGCAGCGCGAGTTCAGATACGCAGTATTTT
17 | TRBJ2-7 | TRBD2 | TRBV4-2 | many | CASSQDVLAGPFYEQYF | TGTGCCAGCAGCCAAGATGTTCTAGCGGGACCGTTCTACGAGCAGTACTTC
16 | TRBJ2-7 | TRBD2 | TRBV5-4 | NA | CASSLGLAGEGYEQYF | TGTGCCAGCAGCTTGGGACTAGCGGGAGAAGGATACGAGCAGTACTTC
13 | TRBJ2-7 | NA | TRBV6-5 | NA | CASSFQGSLLQYF | TGTGCCAGCAGTTTCCAGGGTAGCCTACTCCAGTACTTC
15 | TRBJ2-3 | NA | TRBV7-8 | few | CASSPREQVTDTQYF | TGTGCCAGCAGCCCCCGCGAACAGGTCACAGATACGCAGTATTTT
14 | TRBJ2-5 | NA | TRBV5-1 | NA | CASSLTLSGETQYF | TGCGCCAGCAGCTTGACCCTATCTGGAGAGACCCAGTACTTC
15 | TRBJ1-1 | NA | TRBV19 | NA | CASSMLAPENTEAFF | TGTGCCAGTAGTATGCTGGCTCCTGAGAACACTGAAGCTTTCTTT
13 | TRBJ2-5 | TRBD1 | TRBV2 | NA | CASSGDSQETQYF | TGTGCCAGCAGTGGGGACAGCCAAGAGACCCAGTACTTC
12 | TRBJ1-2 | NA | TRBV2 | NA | CASRGFNYGYTF | TGTGCCAGCCGAGGATTTAACTATGGCTACACCTTC
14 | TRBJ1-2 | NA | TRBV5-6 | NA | CASSLAGMVEGYTF | TGTGCCAGCAGCTTGGCAGGGATGGTCGAAGGCTACACCTTC
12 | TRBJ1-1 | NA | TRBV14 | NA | CASSQAYGEAFF | TGTGCCAGCAGCCAGGCTTATGGTGAAGCTTTCTTT
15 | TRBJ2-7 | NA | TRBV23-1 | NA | CASSQSRQGRHEQYF | TGCGCCAGCAGTCAATCTCGGCAGGGTCGCCACGAGCAGTACTTC
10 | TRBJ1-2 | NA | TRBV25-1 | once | CASSGAGYTF | TGTGCCAGCAGCGGGGCCGGCTACACCTTC
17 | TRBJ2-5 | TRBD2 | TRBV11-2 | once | CASSLDLTLAAQETQYF | TGTGCCAGCAGCTTAGATCTTACCCTAGCGGCCCAAGAGACCCAGTACTTC
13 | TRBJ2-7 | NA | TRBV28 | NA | CASEEDSVNEQYF | TGTGCCAGCGAAGAAGACAGCGTAAACGAGCAGTACTTC
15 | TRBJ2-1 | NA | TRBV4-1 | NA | CASSQGGDRFNEQFF | TGCGCCAGCAGCCAAGGGGGAGACCGTTTTAATGAGCAGTTCTTC
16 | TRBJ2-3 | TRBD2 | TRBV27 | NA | CASSSWTSKPTDTQYF | TGTGCCAGCAGTTCTTGGACTAGCAAACCCACAGATACGCAGTATTTT
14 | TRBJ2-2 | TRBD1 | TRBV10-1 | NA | CASSFGQGTGELFF | TGCGCCAGCAGCTTCGGACAGGGCACCGGGGAGCTGTTTTTT
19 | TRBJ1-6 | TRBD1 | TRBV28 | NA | CASSSGTGGQFVDNSPLHF | TGTGCCAGCAGTTCTGGAACAGGGGGCCAATTCGTCGATAATTCACCCCTCCACTTT
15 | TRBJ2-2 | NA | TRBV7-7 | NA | CASSLALQGTGELFF | TGTGCCAGCAGCTTAGCGCTACAGGGAACCGGGGAGCTGTTTTTT
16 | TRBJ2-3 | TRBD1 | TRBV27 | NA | CASSPSGNRGRSTQYF | TGTGCCAGCAGTCCCAGCGGGAACAGGGGGCGGAGTACGCAGTATTTT
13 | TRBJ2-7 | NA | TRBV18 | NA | CASSPDSLYEQYF | TGTGCCAGCTCACCGGACAGCCTCTACGAGCAGTACTTC
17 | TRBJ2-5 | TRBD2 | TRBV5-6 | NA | CASSTGRLAGARETQYF | TGTGCCAGCAGCACAGGTCGACTAGCGGGAGCTCGAGAGACCCAGTACTTC
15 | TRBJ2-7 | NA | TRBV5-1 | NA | CASSFEGALLAEQYF | TGCGCCAGCAGCTTCGAGGGAGCGCTCTTAGCCGAGCAGTACTTC
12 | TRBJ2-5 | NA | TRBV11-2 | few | CASSRSQETQYF | TGTGCCAGCAGCAGGAGCCAAGAGACCCAGTACTTC
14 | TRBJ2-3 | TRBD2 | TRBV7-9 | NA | CASSLDLAGAAQYF | TGTGCCAGCAGCTTAGACCTAGCGGGCGCTGCGCAGTATTTT
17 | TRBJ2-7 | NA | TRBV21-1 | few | CASSKVATLRVPYEQYF | TGTGCCAGCAGCAAAGTGGCCACATTAAGGGTTCCCTACGAGCAGTACTTC
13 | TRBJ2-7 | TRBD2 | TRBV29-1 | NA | CSADSGSSDEQYF | TGCAGCGCTGATAGCGGGAGCTCCGACGAGCAGTACTTC
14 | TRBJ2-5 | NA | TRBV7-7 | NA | CASSGPGGEETQYF | TGTGCCAGCAGCGGACCGGGGGGCGAGGAGACCCAGTACTTC
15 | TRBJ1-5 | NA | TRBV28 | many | CASSLGQIGNQPQHF | TGTGCCAGCAGTTTAGGACAAATAGGGAATCAGCCCCAGCATTTT
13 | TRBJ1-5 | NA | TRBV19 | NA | CASSMGYNQPQHF | TGTGCCAGTAGTATGGGGTACAATCAGCCCCAGCATTTT
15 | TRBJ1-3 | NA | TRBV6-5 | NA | CASSYSGIAGNTIYF | TGTGCCAGCAGTTACTCAGGGATAGCTGGAAACACCATATATTTT
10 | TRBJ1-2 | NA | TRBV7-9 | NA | CASGNYGYTF | TGTGCCAGCGGAAACTATGGCTACACCTTC
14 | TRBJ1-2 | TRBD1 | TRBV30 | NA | CARSIRTGGDGYTF | TGTGCCCGGTCGATCCGGACAGGGGGGGATGGCTACACCTTC
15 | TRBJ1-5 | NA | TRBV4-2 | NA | CASSPEGVGDQPQHF | TGTGCCAGCAGCCCGGAAGGGGTAGGCGATCAGCCCCAGCATTTT
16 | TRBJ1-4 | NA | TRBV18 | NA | CASSLPGRTTNEKLFF | TGTGCCAGCTCACTGCCCGGACGGACAACTAATGAAAAACTGTTTTTT
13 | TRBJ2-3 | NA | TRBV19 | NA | CASRPGNTDTQYF | TGTGCCAGTAGACCGGGCAACACAGATACGCAGTATTTT